The T cell receptor (beta chain) under discussion was sequenced for a study of T cells in Graves' hyperthyroidism and ophthalmopathy. Study-level findings and limits: Peripheral blood also featured most of the thyroid clonotypes expanded above 0.001.

This clonotype was detected many times. Its antigen remains unknown. CDR1 is MNHNS, CDR2 SASEGT, per germline. The CDR3 is made up of 15 amino acids. The ends lost 5 bases at V and 4 bases at J; junction bases unmatched: 9. Diagnoses used clinical symptoms, serum thyroxine and TRAb, thyroid ultrasound and orbital computed tomography. PBMCs were sourced from less than 12 ml fresh peripheral blood. RNA transcripts gave rise to amplified TCR beta CDR3 regions. A set of HTBI primers served as the primers for a first-round RT-PCR of the TCR CDR3. TCRdb analysed the multiplex PCR reads with MiXCR anew, one entry per CDR3 protein. This repertoire shows more than 350,000 distinct CDR3 sequences, approximately 17% found once; its top ten account for approximately 33%.

The clonotype comes from a woman in her twenties or thirties with Graves' hyperthyroidism that later progressed to Graves' ophthalmopathy. V gene TRBV6-1 combines with J gene TRBJ2-7; 9 bases align to TRBD2. Material: blood. CDR3 loop: CASSSAGGYRYEQYF. CDR3 in DNA: TGTGCCAGCAGTTCGGCGGGAGGGTATAGGTACGAGCAGTACTTC.